This TCR beta chain was profiled in a study of blood T cell repertoires in COVID-19. Study as a whole: Acute and convalescent COVID-19 samples came from the United States, Italy and Spain.

The CDR3 is 18 amino acids. V dropped 2 bases and J dropped 5; count of bases not matched to a gene: 17. The germline V gene encodes CDR1 LGHNA and CDR2 YNFKEQ. Seattle patient enrollment occurred during active infection, with longitudinal follow-up thereafter. Under the authors' procedure: Estimates of nucleated cell counts were drawn from the amplification of reference gene primers. TCRdb's copy holds only in-frame clones and misses some; the assay was immunoSEQ multiplex PCR. V and J calls and clone size are given by that table; D and trimming were obtained from the DNA. Of around 60,000 clones in the sample, around four fifths were seen once.

This receptor was identified in a man younger than 40 with COVID-19, enrolled during active disease. V is TRBV4-2 and J is TRBJ2-5; TRBD2 matches at 7 bases. Sequenced sample: peripheral blood. CDR3 in amino acids: CASSQHSFSASGAETQYF. CDR3 sequence (DNA): TGTGCCAGCAGCCAACACTCGTTTTCGGCTAGCGGCGCGGAGACCCAGTACTTC.